Here is one T cell receptor (beta chain) with its context. No antigen is known for it. These data come from a study of T-cell reconstitution after alpha-beta-depleted transplantation in children. Study outcomes and limitations: Most T-cell counts and diversity one year after the transplant came from T cells that were newly produced.

The TCRbeta library incorporated unique molecular identifiers. One entry per CDR3 protein results from TCRdb running MiXCR on the PCR reads. The sample consists of over 450,000 distinct CDR3 sequences, under 12% of them appearing once. This CDR3 is 16 amino acids long. The V gene lost 1 base and the J gene lost 5 bases, with 15 bases spanning the gap. The germline V gene encodes CDR1 SGHDT and CDR2 YYEEEE. This TCR was sampled from a child aged 2 to 10 with inherited bone marrow failure, due to receive a stem cell transplant. This material consisted of PBMCs, taken before TCRalphabeta/CD19-depleted stem cell transplant. The V call is TRBV5-6, the J call TRBJ2-2; D is unresolved. The CDR3 protein is CASSLPLQAMTGELFF. DNA of the CDR3: TGTGCCAGCAGCTTGCCCCTCCAGGCGATGACCGGGGAGCTGTTTTTT.